Each of the 8 T cell receptor beta chains below was sequenced from the same sample in a study of OX40 agonist ivuxolimab in advanced cancers. Some clones are missing from TCRdb's copy, which holds only in-frame ones; the method was immunoSEQ multiplex PCR. Of about 41,000 clones in the sample, roughly 80% were seen once. The source material was CD4+ or CD8+ T cells sorted from blood, sampled in a trial of the OX40 agonist ivuxolimab. The receptor set was obtained from an adult with an advanced solid tumor such as melanoma, head and neck, liver or kidney cancer.

This chain links TRBV6-1 with TRBJ1-1; no firm D call. From germline, CDR1 is MNHNS and CDR2 SASEGT. Deletions cut 6 bases from V and 1 base from J, with 6 bases between. The CDR3 has 12 amino acids. The CDR3 reads CASRDGNTEAFF. CDR3 DNA sequence: TGTGCCAGCAGGGACGGGAACACTGAAGCTTTCTTT.

The chain employs TRBV27 and TRBJ2-5; a weak D match, TRBD2 (5 bases). Trimming shortened V by 5 bases and J by 5 bases, and 15 bases separated the two germline ends. Germline V gene sequence: CDR1 MNHEY, CDR2 SMNVEV (reference sequence). CDR3 length equals 14 residues. The CDR3 sequence is CASSPSRRGETQYF. Written as DNA, the CDR3 is TGTGCCAGCAGTCCCTCAAGGCGCGGGGAGACCCAGTACTTC.

The chain employs TRBV11-2 and TRBJ2-3; 12 nucleotides match TRBD2. The V gene's germline CDR1 is SGHAT and CDR2 FQNNGV. V lost 6 bases to trimming and J lost 3 bases; unmatched junction nucleotides: 16. The CDR3 is 19 amino acids. CDR3 nucleotide sequence: TGTGCCAGCAGTTACTACCCTAGACTAGCGGGAGTGGAGACAGATACGCAGTATTTT. Translated: CASSYYPRLAGVETDTQYF. Full variable domain (outside the CDR3, taken from reference TRBV11-2 and TRBJ2-3): EAGVAQSPRYKIIEKRQSVAFWCNPISGHATLYWYQQILGQGPKLLIQFQNNGVVDDSQLPKDRFSAERLKGVDSTLKIQPAKLEDSAVYLCASSYYPRLAGVETDTQYFGPGTRLTVL.

The V call is TRBV6-5, the J call TRBJ2-7; D unclear. V gave up 1 base and J gave up 7 bases, with 8 bases separating them. The CDR3 spans 12 residues. Per the germline V gene, CDR1 is MNHEY and CDR2 is SVGAGI. CDR3 amino acids: CASSYFHGEQYF. CDR3 nucleotides: TGTGCCAGCAGTTACTTTCACGGGGAGCAGTACTTC.

This rearrangement joins TRBV7-8 to TRBJ2-6; D remains unclear. CDR1 is SGHVS and CDR2 is FQNEAQ in the germline V gene. Trimming left V 5 bases short and J 6 bases short, with 8 bases between. The CDR3 consists of 13 residues. The DNA for the CDR3 is TGTGCCAGCAGCCGTCCTGCGGCCAACGTCCTGACTTTC. This encodes CASSRPAANVLTF.

The chain recombines TRBV7-8 with TRBJ2-5; the D gene is possibly TRBD1 (6 bases). CDR1 is SGHVS and CDR2 is FQNEAQ in the germline V gene. This CDR3 has 15 residues. The V gene lost 1 base and the J gene lost 1 base, with 10 bases spanning the gap. CDR3 in amino acids: CASSLVRTAQETQYF. The CDR3, as DNA: TGTGCCAGCAGCTTAGTGAGGACAGCCCAAGAGACCCAGTACTTC.

The gene calls are TRBV6-5 and TRBJ1-3; no firm D call. Germline CDR1 and CDR2: MNHEY and SVGAGI. Trimming removed 5 bases at V and 0 bases at J, with 8 bases between. CDR3 size: 14 residues. The CDR3 DNA reads as TGTGCCAGCAGTCAACGCTCCTCTGGAAACACCATATATTTT. It codes for CASSQRSSGNTIYF.

V usage is TRBV5-1 and J usage is TRBJ1-1, with D maybe TRBD1 (6 bases). V was clipped by 1 base and J by 0 bases, with 7 bases between them. This CDR3 contains 14 residues. The germline gives CDR1 SGHRS, CDR2 YFSETQ. CDR3 region: CASSLTGLNTEAFF. DNA for the CDR3: TGCGCCAGCAGCTTGACAGGGCTGAACACTGAAGCTTTCTTT.